Listed below are T cell receptor beta chains from one sample, sequenced in a study of blood T cell repertoires in COVID-19. Clones were read by immunoSEQ multiplex PCR, and TCRdb kept only the in-frame ones, dropping some. The sample lists about 89,000 clones; roughly 80% were seen once. Sample: peripheral blood. Receptors were obtained from a human donor in a cohort sampled during active COVID-19. The CDR3 runs from the conserved cysteine through the conserved F or W. A D gene is named only where the DNA matches it firmly. Size is omitted from some rows. Given values are once, few, many or a class for expanded clones.

J | D | size | V | CDR3 | DNA
TRBJ2-5 | TRBD1 | . | TRBV5-1 | CASSLLGTGQETQYF | TGCGCCAGCAGCTTGCTTGGGACAGGTCAAGAGACCCAGTACTTC
TRBJ2-7 | TRBD2 | . | TRBV7-2 | CASSLEAGAYEQYF | TGTGCCAGCAGCTTAGAGGCGGGAGCCTACGAGCAGTACTTC
TRBJ1-2 | . | . | TRBV2 | CASSEARGKGYTF | TGTGCCAGCAGTGAAGCGAGAGGGAAGGGCTACACCTTC
TRBJ2-5 | TRBD2 | . | TRBV5-1 | CASSLSGSQETQYF | TGCGCCAGCAGCCTCAGCGGGAGTCAGGAGACCCAGTACTTC
TRBJ2-7 | . | . | TRBV3-1/TRBV3-2 | CASSQKGLSRGFHEQYF | TGTGCCAGCAGCCAGAAGGGATTATCCAGGGGATTCCACGAGCAGTACTTC
TRBJ2-1 | TRBD2 | . | TRBV19 | CASCPGTSGMNEQFF | TGTGCCAGTTGTCCTGGGACTAGCGGGATGAATGAGCAGTTCTTC
TRBJ2-5 | TRBD1 | . | TRBV11-2 | CASSPTGGKVQETQYF | TGTGCCAGCAGCCCGACAGGGGGGAAGGTCCAAGAGACCCAGTACTTC
TRBJ2-5 | . | . | TRBV11-2 | CASSLDSDLRETQYF | TGTGCCAGCAGCTTAGATAGCGATTTAAGGGAGACCCAGTACTTC
TRBJ1-5 | . | . | TRBV19 | CASSRTRNNQPQHF | TGTGCCAGTAGCCGGACACGGAATAATCAGCCCCAGCATTTT
TRBJ2-7 | TRBD2 | few | TRBV27 | CASRSWRESDEQYF | TGTGCCAGCAGGTCTTGGCGGGAGAGCGACGAGCAGTACTTC
TRBJ2-3 | . | . | TRBV4-3 | CASSQDPASDTDTQYF | TGCGCCAGCAGCCAAGATCCGGCTAGCGACACAGATACGCAGTATTTT
TRBJ2-2 | . | . | TRBV7-9 | CASSFLGFVVFF | TGTGCCAGCAGCTTCCTCGGTTTTGTGGTGTTTTTT
TRBJ2-4 | . | . | TRBV7-9 | CASSPWGVRDQNIQYF | TGTGCCAGCAGCCCCTGGGGGGTAAGGGACCAAAACATTCAGTACTTC
TRBJ2-1 | . | . | TRBV7-3 | CASSPRPRPNEQFF | TGTGCCAGCAGCCCCCGGCCTAGGCCCAATGAGCAGTTCTTC
TRBJ2-2 | . | once | TRBV6-7 | CASSAWRGNTGELFF | TGTGCCAGCAGCGCTTGGCGCGGGAACACCGGGGAGCTGTTTTTT
TRBJ2-5 | . | . | TRBV30 | CAWKPTGETQYF | TGTGCCTGGAAACCGACAGGAGAGACCCAGTACTTC
TRBJ2-5 | TRBD2 | . | TRBV29-1 | CSVDYWREGQETQYF | TGCAGCGTTGATTATTGGCGGGAGGGTCAAGAGACCCAGTACTTC
TRBJ2-1 | . | . | TRBV5-1 | CASSLVRGGEQFF | TGCGCCAGCAGCCTAGTCCGAGGAGGTGAGCAGTTCTTC
TRBJ1-3 | TRBD1 | . | TRBV4-3 | CASSQATGRGNTIYF | TGCGCCAGCAGCCAAGCGACAGGGAGGGGAAACACCATATATTTT
TRBJ2-7 | . | . | TRBV12-3/TRBV12-4 | CASTLNRDEQYF | TGTGCCAGCACCCTAAACAGGGACGAGCAGTACTTC
TRBJ2-6 | . | . | TRBV30 | CAWDNSLGANVLTF | TGTGCCTGGGATAACTCACTCGGGGCCAACGTCCTGACTTTC
TRBJ2-2 | TRBD2 | . | TRBV4-1 | CASSLRLAGETNTGELFF | TGCGCCAGCAGTCTGAGACTAGCGGGAGAAACGAACACCGGGGAGCTGTTTTTT
TRBJ2-7 | TRBD1 | . | TRBV19 | CATRDRRNKGTYEQYF | TGTGCCACACGGGACAGGAGGAATAAGGGGACCTACGAGCAGTACTTC
TRBJ2-3 | TRBD2 | . | TRBV19 | CASSPGGLRTDTQYF | TGTGCCAGTAGTCCGGGGGGACTGCGCACAGATACGCAGTATTTT
TRBJ2-3 | . | . | TRBV6-1 | CASSELVGSRSTDTQYF | TGTGCCAGCAGTGAACTGGTCGGGAGCAGGAGCACAGATACGCAGTATTTT
TRBJ2-7 | . | . | TRBV19 | CASSSPGLRLEQYF | TGTGCCAGTAGTAGTCCGGGGTTGAGGCTCGAGCAGTACTTC
TRBJ2-7 | TRBD1 | . | TRBV30 | CAWSWAGGRYEQYF | TGTGCCTGGTCCTGGGCAGGGGGAAGGTACGAGCAGTACTTC
TRBJ2-2 | TRBD2 | . | TRBV30 | CAWKVTSGTGELFF | TGTGCCTGGAAAGTGACTAGCGGGACCGGGGAGCTGTTTTTT
TRBJ1-6 | TRBD1 | . | TRBV28 | CASSPTGQGDSPLHF | TGTGCCAGCAGTCCGACTGGACAGGGGGATTCACCCCTCCACTTT
TRBJ1-5 | . | . | TRBV28 | CASSLLGGGNNQPQHF | TGTGCCAGCAGTTTATTGGGAGGGGGTAACAATCAGCCCCAGCATTTT
TRBJ2-7 | TRBD2 | . | TRBV7-8 | CASSSLAVAYEQYF | TGTGCCAGCAGCTCGCTAGCGGTCGCCTACGAGCAGTACTTC
TRBJ2-7 | TRBD2 | . | TRBV19 | CASSTTSGPSYEQYF | TGTGCCAGTAGCACTACTAGCGGTCCCTCCTACGAGCAGTACTTC
TRBJ2-3 | TRBD2 | . | TRBV27 | CASPTPPTSGNTDTQYF | TGTGCCAGCCCCACGCCCCCGACTAGCGGGAATACAGATACGCAGTATTTT
TRBJ1-1 | . | . | TRBV4-3 | CASSQDWGGTEAFF | TGCGCCAGCAGCCAAGATTGGGGGGGCACTGAAGCTTTCTTT
TRBJ2-2 | . | . | TRBV7-8 | CASRTPKAGQTNTGELFF | TGTGCCAGCAGAACACCCAAGGCGGGACAGACGAACACCGGGGAGCTGTTTTTT
TRBJ2-7 | TRBD1 | . | TRBV2 | CASMGQRSYEQYF | TGTGCCAGCATGGGACAGAGATCCTACGAGCAGTACTTC
TRBJ1-1 | . | few | TRBV7-2 | CASSLGYTGSLGEAFF | TGTGCCAGCAGCTTAGGTTATACAGGGTCTTTGGGTGAAGCTTTCTTT
TRBJ2-5 | TRBD2 | . | TRBV7-2 | CASNEAGDRAETQYF | TGTGCCAGCAATGAGGCGGGAGACCGCGCGGAGACCCAGTACTTC
TRBJ2-4 | TRBD1 | few | TRBV7-2 | CASSLEQGATKNIQYF | TGTGCCAGCAGCTTAGAACAGGGGGCTACCAAAAACATTCAGTACTTC
TRBJ1-2 | . | . | TRBV19 | CASKELGLGHGYTF | TGTGCCAGTAAGGAGCTGGGACTCGGACACGGCTACACCTTC
TRBJ2-1 | . | . | TRBV9 | CASSPTRGSVNEQFF | TGTGCCAGCAGCCCCACCCGGGGGAGTGTAAATGAGCAGTTCTTC
TRBJ2-7 | . | . | TRBV27 | CASSSTSYYEQYF | TGTGCCAGCAGTTCCACCAGTTACTACGAGCAGTACTTC
TRBJ2-1 | . | . | TRBV19 | CASSSRGPSYNEQFF | TGTGCCAGTAGTAGCAGGGGACCTTCGTACAATGAGCAGTTCTTC
TRBJ2-1 | . | . | TRBV11-2 | CASSLTRAEGLYNEQFF | TGTGCCAGCAGCTTAACCCGAGCGGAGGGTCTCTACAATGAGCAGTTCTTC
TRBJ1-1 | . | . | TRBV28 | CASSIVALNTEAFF | TGTGCCAGCAGTATAGTCGCGTTAAACACTGAAGCTTTCTTT
TRBJ2-3 | TRBD2 | . | TRBV5-1 | CASSLTSGTDTQYF | TGCGCCAGCAGCTTGACTAGCGGCACAGATACGCAGTATTTT
TRBJ1-1 | TRBD1 | once | TRBV10-3 | CAISETTGETEAFF | TGTGCCATCAGTGAGACCACAGGGGAAACTGAAGCTTTCTTT
TRBJ2-1 | . | . | TRBV2 | CASSDQGLVDNEQFF | TGTGCCAGCTCCGATCAGGGGCTGGTCGACAATGAGCAGTTCTTC
TRBJ2-3 | TRBD2 | . | TRBV27 | CASSGLAGTYTDTQYF | TGTGCCAGCAGCGGACTAGCGGGGACATACACAGATACGCAGTATTTT
TRBJ1-1 | TRBD1 | once | TRBV25-1 | CASRGTGRNTEAFF | TGTGCCAGCAGAGGGACAGGGAGGAACACTGAAGCTTTCTTT
TRBJ2-7 | TRBD2 | . | TRBV30 | CAWTPGGLIFEQYF | TGTGCCTGGACCCCGGGAGGCTTAATTTTCGAGCAGTACTTC
TRBJ1-1 | . | . | TRBV7-9 | CASSFGALKAFF | TGTGCCAGCAGCTTTGGGGCCCTGAAAGCTTTCTTT
TRBJ1-4 | TRBD1 | . | TRBV5-5 | CASSWGDRGEKLFF | TGTGCCAGCAGCTGGGGGGACAGGGGTGAAAAACTGTTTTTT
TRBJ1-2 | . | . | TRBV6-2/TRBV6-3 | CASSQTRDYGYTF | TGTGCCAGCAGCCAAACACGGGACTATGGCTACACCTTC
TRBJ1-4 | . | . | TRBV14 | CASSLLNEKLFF | TGTGCCAGCAGCCTTCTTAATGAAAAACTGTTTTTT